This entry concerns a single T cell receptor (beta chain). The length of the CDR3 is 16 residues. V lost 6 bases to trimming and J lost 0 bases; unmatched junction nucleotides: 5. Germline V lookup: CDR1 MDHEN, CDR2 SYDVKM. The data were produced by immunoSEQ multiplex PCR, yet TCRdb's version contains in-frame clones alone and is incomplete. The sample carries 200,000 to 250,000 clones, about 82% recorded once. The data belong to a study of blood T cell repertoires in COVID-19. Looking at the study overall: Samples came from the United States, Italy and Spain, spanning acute and convalescent COVID-19.

This TCR was sampled from a woman between 55 and 75 years old with active or convalescent COVID-19. The chain employs TRBV28 and TRBJ2-1, with 10 bases fitting TRBD2. Sequencing was carried out using peripheral blood. CDR3 nucleotides: TGTGCCAGCAGCGGACTAGCGGTGAGCTCCTACAATGAGCAGTTCTTC. It yields the protein CASSGLAVSSYNEQFF.